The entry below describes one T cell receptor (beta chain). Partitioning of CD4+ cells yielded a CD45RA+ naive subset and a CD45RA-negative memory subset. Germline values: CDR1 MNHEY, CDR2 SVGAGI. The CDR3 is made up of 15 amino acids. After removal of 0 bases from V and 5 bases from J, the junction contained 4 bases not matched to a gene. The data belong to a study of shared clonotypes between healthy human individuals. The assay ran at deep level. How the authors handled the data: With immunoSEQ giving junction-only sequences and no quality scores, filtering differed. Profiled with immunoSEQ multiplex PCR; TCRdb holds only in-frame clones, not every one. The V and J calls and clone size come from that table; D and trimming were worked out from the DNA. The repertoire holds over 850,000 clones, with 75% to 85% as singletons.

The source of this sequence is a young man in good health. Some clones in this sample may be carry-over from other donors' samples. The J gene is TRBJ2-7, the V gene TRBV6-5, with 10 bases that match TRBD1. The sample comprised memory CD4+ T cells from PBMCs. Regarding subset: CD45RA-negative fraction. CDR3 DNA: TGTGCCAGCAGTTACTCCGACAGGGGGCCCCACGAGCAGTACTTC. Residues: CASSYSDRGPHEQYF.